These 12 T cell receptor beta chains originate from one sample sequenced in a study of molecular identifiers for immune sequencing clone quantification. From the PCR reads, TCRdb called clonotypes with MiXCR, one entry per CDR3 protein. The sample lists a few hundred thousand distinct CDR3 sequences; roughly 26% were seen once. Material for sequencing was naive CD8+ T cells from blood, with Jurkat cell RNA spiked in. The subset denotes: FACS-sorted CD8+CD4-CCR7+CD45RA+ naive T cells. Receptor source: a human donor in good health. Some libraries in this study had Jurkat cell RNA spiked in.

In this sample, this clonotype turned up many times. The rearrangement links TRBV15 to TRBJ1-5; D is possibly TRBD1 (6 bases). The CDR3 is 15 amino acids. CDR1 is LNHNV, CDR2 YYDKDF, per germline (reference sequence). V dropped 1 base and J dropped 1 base, with 8 bases sitting between them. The CDR3 coding sequence is TGTGCCACCAGCAGAGTACAGGGCAGCAATCAGCCCCAGCATTTT. Translating it yields CATSRVQGSNQPQHF.

This clonotype turned up a few times. This chain joins TRBV27 and TRBJ1-1; 9 positions match TRBD1. The germline V gene has CDR1 MNHEY and CDR2 SMNVEV (reference sequence). The ends lost 5 bases at V and 6 bases at J; junction bases unmatched: 4. This CDR3 has 13 residues. The CDR3 is CASSTGGIAEAFF. CDR3 bases: TGTGCCAGCAGTACAGGGGGCATAGCTGAAGCTTTCTTT.

The V gene is TRBV12-3 or TRBV12-4, the J gene TRBJ2-3, with D unclear. This CDR3 has 16 residues. V was pared by 3 bases and J by 6 bases, with 19 bases between. Here the CDR3 reads CASSLVGQVRGDTQYF. CDR3 DNA: TGTGCCAGCAGTTTGGTAGGGCAGGTCCGTGGCGATACGCAGTATTTT.

The V call is TRBV5-8, the J call TRBJ2-4; D gene ambiguous. V was clipped by 3 bases and J by 1 base, with 2 bases between them. This CDR3 is 12 amino acids long. The V gene's germline CDR1 is SGHTS and CDR2 YDEGEE. This chain's CDR3 is CASSWAKNIQYF. The CDR3, as DNA: TGTGCCAGCAGCTGGGCCAAAAACATTCAGTACTTC.

This clonotype showed up many times. The rearrangement joins TRBV5-4 to TRBJ1-1, with a possible D match to TRBD1 (5 bases). Germline lookup yields CDR1 SGHNT and CDR2 YYREEE (reference sequence). V was cut by 3 bases and J by 6 bases, with 15 bases left in between. The CDR3 consists of 14 residues. CDR3 nucleotide sequence: TGTGCCAGCAGCTCTGGGGCAGGGTCCCCTGAAGCTTTCTTT. It codes for CASSSGAGSPEAFF.

For this clonotype: A much bigger clone sits one base away, suggesting this may be a read error. This chain's CDR3 is CSVEWVLSPGVDEQFF. The CDR3 DNA is TGCAGCGTTGAATGGGTCTTGTCCCCAGGAGTAGATGAGCAGTTCTTC. The J gene is TRBJ2-1, the V gene TRBV29-1; D is unresolved. V was shortened by 2 bases and J by 8 bases, with 22 bases between the two germline ends. CDR3 size: 16 residues. Germline lookup yields CDR1 SQVTM and CDR2 ANQGSEA.

This clonotype has a count of ten or more. This sequence joins TRBV7-9 and TRBJ2-3; 8 positions match TRBD1. The CDR3 spans 16 residues. After removal of 5 bases from V and 6 bases from J, the junction contained 13 bases not matched to a gene. Germline-derived CDR1 and CDR2 are SEHNR and FQNEAQ (reference sequence). The CDR3 DNA follows: TGTGCCAGCAGCCCAACCAGACAGGGGATTGTGGATACGCAGTATTTT. As protein: CASSPTRQGIVDTQYF.

With regard to this clonotype: The junction does not match germline at one end; this may be a read error. This sequence joins TRBV20-1 and TRBJ1-5; D is perhaps TRBD1 (6 bases). Per the germline V gene, CDR1 is DFQATT and CDR2 is SNEGSKA (reference sequence). This CDR3 is built from 13 residues. As DNA, the CDR3 is TGCAGTGCCATTACGGGGGGGCGTCAGCCCCGGCGTTTT. Encoded protein: CSAITGGRQPRRF.

This clonotype was detected a few times. This chain uses TRBV19 with TRBJ2-3, with unresolved D. This CDR3 contains 16 residues. V lost 1 base to trimming and J lost 2 bases, with 13 bases between them. Germline CDR1 is LNHDA and CDR2 is SQIVND (reference sequence). The CDR3 reads CASSIVPNGPTDTQYF. The CDR3 DNA reads TGTGCCAGTAGTATAGTCCCAAACGGCCCCACAGATACGCAGTATTTT.

V and J are TRBV4-1 and TRBJ1-2, with 7 nucleotides matching TRBD1. V shed 0 bases, J shed 5 bases, and the junction held 9 bases outside the gene matches. This CDR3 region has 16 residues. Germline assignment: CDR1 MGHRA and CDR2 YSYEKL. The CDR3 here is CASSQDRGSAFYGYTF. In DNA, the CDR3 is TGCGCCAGCAGCCAAGACAGGGGGTCGGCCTTTTATGGCTACACCTTC.

Turning to this clonotype: The missing conserved phenylalanine or tryptophan at the end of this CDR3 makes a read error likely. The chain combines TRBV6-6 with TRBJ2-7; TRBD2 aligns across 9 bases. Trimming cost V 0 bases and J 1 base; bases outside gene matches: 19. CDR1 MNHNY and CDR2 SVGAGI come from the germline V gene (reference sequence). The CDR3 is 21 amino acids. The CDR3 region is CASSYSSGLASGLASSYEQYL. For the CDR3, the DNA is TGTGCCAGCAGTTACTCGAGTGGCCTAGCTTCGGGACTAGCATCGTCCTACGAGCAGTACCTC.

This clonotype was detected many times. V is TRBV9 and J is TRBJ2-2; the match to TRBD2 covers 13 bases. Germline CDR1 reads SGDLS; CDR2 reads YYNGEE. The V segment lost 0 bases and the J segment 4 bases; nucleotides outside the gene matches: 6. The CDR3 extends over 18 amino acids. For the CDR3, the DNA is TGTGCCAGCAGCGTAGATCCCGGACTAGCGGGAGTCACCGGGGAGCTGTTTTTT. Protein product: CASSVDPGLAGVTGELFF.